These 21 T cell receptor beta chains were all obtained from the same sample, sequenced in a study of T cell changes during pregnancy in multiple sclerosis (dated by TCRdb to the late 2010s). Libraries were constructed by the immunoSEQ multiplex PCR assay. TCRdb carries this immuneACCESS record with in-frame sequences only. Its versions omit some clonotypes, under half of them owing to an unresolved V gene in the studies checked, with the rest unexplained. This sample comprises roughly 72,000 clones, over 85% of them detected only once. In total, the top ten clones hold less than 0.15% of the sample. The sequencing used CD4+ T cells from peripheral blood mononuclear cells, collected after pregnancy. These receptors originate from a female donor with multiple sclerosis, enrolled in a pregnancy study.

This rearrangement joins TRBV7-2 to TRBJ2-5; D possibly corresponds to TRBD2 (5 bases). Trimming pared 1 base from V and 8 bases from J, leaving 11 bases between. Germline loops: CDR1 SGHTA, CDR2 FQGNSA. The CDR3 loop spans 13 amino acids. The CDR3 spells CASSLGEGVTQYF. The CDR3 DNA reads as TGTGCCAGCAGCTTAGGAGAGGGAGTTACCCAGTACTTC.

This clone was seen a handful of times. The chain is built from TRBV4-3 and TRBJ2-7; no definite D call. The CDR3 has 15 residues. Germline values: CDR1 LGHNA, CDR2 YSLEER. Trimming cost V 4 bases and J 4 bases, with 17 bases left between them. The CDR3, as DNA: TGCGCCAGCAGCCTAACTCTGAGCATCTCGTACGAGCAGTACTTC. Residues: CASSLTLSISYEQYF.

The chain couples TRBV27 to TRBJ2-6; the match to TRBD2 covers 15 bases. The CDR3 has 21 amino acids. The V gene's germline CDR1 is MNHEY and CDR2 SMNVEV (reference sequence). V shed 9 bases, J shed 3 bases, and the junction held 18 bases outside the gene matches. The CDR3 DNA is TGTGCCAGAACCCCAGGGGGGAGGACTAGCGGGAGGGCCCGTGGGGCCAACGTCCTGACTTTC. Its protein is CARTPGGRTSGRARGANVLTF.

The chain has TRBV4-1 and TRBJ1-2; a possible D gene is TRBD1 (6 bases). The V end was cut by 4 bases, the J end by 0 bases, with 12 bases between. The length of the CDR3 is 15 residues. Germline-derived CDR1 and CDR2 are MGHRA and YSYEKL. Here the CDR3 reads CASSLGQIANYGYTF. For the CDR3, the DNA is TGCGCCAGCAGCCTCGGACAGATAGCTAACTATGGCTACACCTTC.

The CDR3 DNA reads as TGTGCCAGCAGCTTAGTTCGAAGGCGGGGCGATACGCAGTATTTT. Residues: CASSLVRRRGDTQYF. The chain employs TRBV7-9 and TRBJ2-3; TRBD2 is a possible D gene (6 bases). The germline V gene encodes CDR1 SEHNR and CDR2 FQNEAQ (reference sequence). Trimming removed 1 base from V and 6 bases from J, with 14 bases in between. The CDR3 is 15 residues long.

This chain joins TRBV19 and TRBJ2-6; D unresolved. Germline values: CDR1 LNHDA, CDR2 SQIVND (reference sequence). The CDR3 runs to 16 residues. V was clipped by 6 bases and J by 0 bases, with 12 bases between them. CDR3 in DNA: TGTGCCAGTAGCCCACCCAGAGGCTCTGGGGCCAACGTCCTGACTTTC. Protein sequence: CASSPPRGSGANVLTF. The whole variable domain, remainder taken from reference TRBV19 and TRBJ2-6, is DGGITQSPKYLFRKEGQNVTLSCEQNLNHDAMYWYRQDPGQGLRLIYYSQIVNDFQKGDIAEGYSVSREKKESFPLTVTSAQKNPTAFYLCASSPPRGSGANVLTFGAGSRLTVL.

CDR3 DNA: TGTGCCAGCCAGAGGGTGGGCAGTCGTACCAATGAGCAGTTCTTC. Its protein product is CASQRVGSRTNEQFF. The chain recombines TRBV25-1 with TRBJ2-1, with a tentative D call TRBD2 (5 bases). Germline loops: CDR1 MGHDK, CDR2 SYGVNS. V lost 8 bases and J lost 6, with 20 bases in between. This CDR3 is 15 amino acids long.

The rearrangement uses TRBV5-1 and TRBJ2-1, with 14 bases that match TRBD2. Germline V lookup: CDR1 SGHRS, CDR2 YFSETQ. V lost 2 bases and J lost 0; bases outside the gene matches: 4. The CDR3 totals 18 residues. The CDR3 DNA is TGCGCCAGCAGCTTTGGGACTAGCGGGAGAGGCTCCTACAATGAGCAGTTCTTC. It is translated as CASSFGTSGRGSYNEQFF.

The gene calls are TRBV11-2 and TRBJ2-7, with TRBD2 matching over 12 bases. This CDR3 region has 15 residues. Germline V gives CDR1 SGHAT, CDR2 FQNNGV. V gave up 4 bases and J gave up 0 bases; unmatched junction bases: 1. DNA of the CDR3: TGTGCCAGCAGCTCACTAGCGGGAGGCTCCTACGAGCAGTACTTC. This encodes CASSSLAGGSYEQYF.

The rearrangement links TRBV4-3 to TRBJ2-1; D is perhaps TRBD2 (6 bases). V lost 3 bases to trimming and J lost 7 bases, with 13 bases between them. From germline, CDR1 is LGHNA and CDR2 YSLEER. CDR3 length: 14 residues. The DNA of the CDR3 is TGCGCCAGCAGCCAGGAGGGCCTTGGGAATGAGCAGTTCTTC. Its protein is CASSQEGLGNEQFF.

J is TRBJ1-2 and V is TRBV5-1; the D gene is possibly TRBD1 (6 bases). This CDR3 comprises 13 residues. V was trimmed by 4 bases and J by 4 bases, leaving 11 bases between them. The germline V gene encodes CDR1 SGHRS and CDR2 YFSETQ. As DNA, the CDR3 is TGCGCCAGCAGCGCCGGACAGTCCTATGGCTACACCTTC. Residues: CASSAGQSYGYTF.

The CDR3 DNA reads TGTGCCAGCAGCTTGGGGACTATGGGTTTGGAGACCCAGTACTTC. Protein product: CASSLGTMGLETQYF. V is TRBV5-5 and J is TRBJ2-5; D may be TRBD2 (6 bases). This CDR3 is 15 amino acids long. Per the germline V gene, CDR1 is SGHKS and CDR2 is YYEKEE (reference sequence). V lost 0 bases and J 5 bases, leaving 14 bases between the germline ends.

This chain connects TRBV29-1 to TRBJ2-1; 9 nucleotides align to TRBD1. This CDR3 contains 12 residues. Trimming removed 4 bases from V and 7 bases from J; junction bases left unmatched: 2. Germline-derived CDR1 and CDR2 are SQVTM and ANQGSEA. The CDR3 loop is CSVGGQGNEQFF. Written as DNA, the CDR3 is TGCAGCGTTGGGGGACAGGGAAATGAGCAGTTCTTC.

The chain links TRBV6-5 to TRBJ2-3; D may be TRBD2 (6 bases). This CDR3 spans 14 amino acids. CDR1 MNHEY and CDR2 SVGAGI come from the germline V gene. Trimming shortened V by 5 bases and J by 5 bases, and 14 bases separated the two germline ends. Here the CDR3 reads CASSPMGLLDTQYF. The CDR3 DNA reads TGTGCCAGCAGTCCGATGGGACTTTTAGATACGCAGTATTTT.

This clone was recorded only once. The chain links TRBV19 to TRBJ1-3, with D unclear. Germline CDR1 reads LNHDA; CDR2 reads SQIVND (reference sequence). This CDR3 is 16 amino acids long. Trimming pared 4 bases from V and 2 bases from J, leaving 15 bases between. CDR3 sequence reads: CASSSLGRFTGNTIYF. The CDR3 DNA follows: TGTGCCAGTAGTAGCTTGGGCAGATTCACTGGAAACACCATATATTTT.

The V and J genes are TRBV7-9 and TRBJ2-7, with 7 bases lining up with TRBD2. The CDR3 totals 17 residues. CDR1 and CDR2 from the germline V gene are SEHNR and FQNEAQ (reference sequence). Losses at the gene ends were 5 bases for V and 4 bases for J; bases not matched to a gene: 17. Written as DNA, the CDR3 is TGTGCCAGCAGCCCCTCTTTAGGGCGGGAGAATAGATACGAGCAGTACTTC. Amino acid sequence: CASSPSLGRENRYEQYF.

The genes are TRBV29-1 and TRBJ2-5, with 7 bases lining up with TRBD1. This CDR3 has 15 amino acids. CDR1 is SQVTM and CDR2 is ANQGSEA in the germline V gene. V gave up 6 bases and J gave up 3 bases; unmatched junction bases: 13. Here the CDR3 reads CSVAGQAGVKETQYF. CDR3 nucleotide sequence: TGCAGCGTCGCTGGACAGGCAGGGGTCAAAGAGACCCAGTACTTC.

V usage is TRBV18 and J usage is TRBJ2-1, with 12 nucleotides matching TRBD1. The CDR3 has 16 amino acids. CDR1 KGHSH and CDR2 LQKENI come from the germline V gene. The junction had 13 bases not matched to a gene; V was cut back by 6 bases and J by 10 bases. In nucleotides, the CDR3 is TGTGCCAGCTCTCAAACGGGGACAGGGGGCCCTTGGGAGCAGTTCTTC. Its protein product is CASSQTGTGGPWEQFF. The full variable domain, rest sourced from reference TRBV18 and TRBJ2-1, is NAGVMQNPRHLVRRRGQEARLRCSPMKGHSHVYWYRQLPEEGLKFMVYLQKENIIDESGMPKERFSAEFPKEGPSILRIQQVVRGDSAAYFCASSQTGTGGPWEQFFGPGTRLTVL.

The chain uses TRBV28 and TRBJ1-1, with 8 bases matching TRBD1. V shed 3 bases, J shed 3 bases, and the junction held 9 bases outside the gene matches. The CDR3 extends over 16 amino acids. Germline CDR1 MDHEN, CDR2 SYDVKM. The CDR3 loop reads CASSFARGLGYTEAFF. The DNA of the CDR3 is TGTGCCAGCAGTTTCGCCAGGGGGCTTGGGTACACTGAAGCTTTCTTT.

The V and J genes are TRBV14 and TRBJ2-3; 13 bases align to TRBD2. The V and J ends lost 0 bases and 3 bases, in that order; junction bases with no gene match: 9. Germline lookup yields CDR1 SGHDN and CDR2 FVKESK. There are 19 residues in the CDR3. This chain's CDR3 is CASSQDRRRTSGSTDTQYF. For the CDR3, the DNA is TGTGCCAGCAGCCAAGATCGAAGGAGGACTAGCGGGAGTACAGATACGCAGTATTTT. Together with reference TRBV14 and TRBJ2-3, the CDR3 gives the full variable domain: EAGVTQFPSHSVIEKGQTVTLRCDPISGHDNLYWYRRVMGKEIKFLLHFVKESKQDESGMPNNRFLAERTGGTYSTLKVQPAELEDSGVYFCASSQDRRRTSGSTDTQYFGPGTRLTVL.

V gene TRBV4-1 combines with J gene TRBJ1-3; D gene uncertain. Trimming shortened V by 3 bases and J by 2 bases, and 17 bases separated the two germline ends. This CDR3 region has 17 residues. Germline V lookup: CDR1 MGHRA, CDR2 YSYEKL. The CDR3 DNA is TGCGCCAGCAGCCATAACTGGGCCCCGGCTACTGGAAACACCATATATTTT. This codes for CASSHNWAPATGNTIYF.